This T cell receptor beta chain was sequenced for a study of T cell repertoires in cytomegalovirus infection. Across the whole study: Public TCR beta signatures were indicative of both CMV infection and a matching HLA type.

The germline gives CDR1 SGHTA, CDR2 FQGNSA. The CDR3 length is 17 residues. The trim removed 1 base at V and 5 bases at J, leaving 7 bases unmatched. Study results and caveats: Clonotype analysis showed dominance of the ex vivo response by HLA-C-restricted CMV-specific TCR beta clonotypes. Totalled public TCR beta family frequency picked out people who carried CMV plus the relevant HLA.

In this sample, this clonotype turned up a few times. Antigen specificity is unknown. Via MiXCR, TCRdb re-called the reads, giving one row per CDR3 protein. Here the sample spans 310,000 or so distinct CDR3 sequences, about 25% being singletons. Material: PBMCs. The TCR sequence derives from a human donor in good health (CMV status not recorded). Some clones in this sample may be carry-over from other donors' samples. The chain employs TRBV7-2 and TRBJ2-2; 10 bases match TRBD1. CDR3 amino acids: CASSLVGTGVPTGELFF. The CDR3, as DNA: TGTGCCAGCAGCTTAGTCGGGACAGGGGTCCCTACCGGGGAGCTGTTTTTT.